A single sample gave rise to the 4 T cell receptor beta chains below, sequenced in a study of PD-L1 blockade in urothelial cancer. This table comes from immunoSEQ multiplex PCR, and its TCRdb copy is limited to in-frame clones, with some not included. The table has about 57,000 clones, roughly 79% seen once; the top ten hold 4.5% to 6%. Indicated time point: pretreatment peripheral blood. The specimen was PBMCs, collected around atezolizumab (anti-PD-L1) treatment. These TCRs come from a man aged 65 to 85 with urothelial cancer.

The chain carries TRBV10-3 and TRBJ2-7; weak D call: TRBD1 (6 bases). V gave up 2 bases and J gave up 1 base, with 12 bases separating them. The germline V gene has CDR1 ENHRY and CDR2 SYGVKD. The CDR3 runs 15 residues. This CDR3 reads CAISEALGGSYEQYF. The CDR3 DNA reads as TGTGCCATCAGTGAGGCACTAGGGGGATCCTACGAGCAGTACTTC.

CDR3 amino acids: CASSFFAGEYEQYF. CDR3 in DNA: TGTGCCAGCAGCTTTTTTGCGGGAGAATACGAGCAGTACTTC. The chain uses TRBV11-2 and TRBJ2-7, with TRBD2 matching 7 bases. The CDR3 runs 14 residues. With V trimmed by 3 bases and J by 4 bases, 6 bases remained unmatched. Germline-derived CDR1 and CDR2 are SGHAT and FQNNGV.

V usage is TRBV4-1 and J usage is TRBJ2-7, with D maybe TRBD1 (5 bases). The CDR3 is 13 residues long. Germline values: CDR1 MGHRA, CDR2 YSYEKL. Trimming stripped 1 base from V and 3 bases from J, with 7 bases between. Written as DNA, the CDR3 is TGCGCCAGCAGCCAAGTTAGGGGCTACGAGCAGTACTTC. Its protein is CASSQVRGYEQYF.

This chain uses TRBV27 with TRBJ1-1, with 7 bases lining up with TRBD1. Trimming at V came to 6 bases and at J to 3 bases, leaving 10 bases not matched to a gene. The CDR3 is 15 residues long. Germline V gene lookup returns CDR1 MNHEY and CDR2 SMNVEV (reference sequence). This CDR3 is CASRPQTGWDTEAFF. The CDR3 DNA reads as TGTGCCAGCAGGCCACAGACAGGGTGGGACACTGAAGCTTTCTTT.